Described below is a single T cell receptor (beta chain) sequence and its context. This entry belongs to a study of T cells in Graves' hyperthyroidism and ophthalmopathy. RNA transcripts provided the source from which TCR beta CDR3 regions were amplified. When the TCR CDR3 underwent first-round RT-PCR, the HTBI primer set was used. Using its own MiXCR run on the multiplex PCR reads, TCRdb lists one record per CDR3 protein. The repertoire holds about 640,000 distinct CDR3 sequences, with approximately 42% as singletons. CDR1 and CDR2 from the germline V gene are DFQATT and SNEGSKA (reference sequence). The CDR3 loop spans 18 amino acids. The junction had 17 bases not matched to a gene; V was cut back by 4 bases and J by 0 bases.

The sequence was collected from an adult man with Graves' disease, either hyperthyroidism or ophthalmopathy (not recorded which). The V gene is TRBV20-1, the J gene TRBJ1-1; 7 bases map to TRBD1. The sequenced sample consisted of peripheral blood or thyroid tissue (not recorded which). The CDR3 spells CSAKVNRGQLPMNTEAFF. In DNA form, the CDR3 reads TGCAGTGCTAAGGTTAACAGGGGCCAGCTACCCATGAACACTGAAGCTTTCTTT.